This T cell receptor beta chain stems from a study of sequential checkpoint blockade in melanoma. This clone was found a few times. Treatment given: randomized to nivolumab then ipilimumab (arm A) or the reverse (arm B). None of the patients previously received DNA-damaging chemotherapy. PBMC sorting kept live CD3+CD8+ cells without CD19 or CD56. Clones were read by immunoSEQ multiplex PCR, and TCRdb kept only the in-frame ones, dropping some. The data show some 14,000 clones, approximately 79% seen once. The sample in question was CD8+ T cells sorted from blood (inferred from file names), obtained from a patient given nivolumab and ipilimumab in sequence. The clonotype comes from a human patient with melanoma. Some clones in this sample may be carry-over from other donors' samples.

The CDR3 protein is CASSSGQIYHLDYGYTF. Written as DNA, the CDR3 is TGTGCCAGCAGCTCCGGACAGATTTACCATTTAGACTATGGCTACACCTTC. The chain recombines TRBV7-9 with TRBJ1-2; D is possibly TRBD1 (6 bases). With 4 bases removed from V and 3 bases from J, the gap between germline ends came to 21 bases. CDR3 size: 17 residues. CDR1 and CDR2 (germline): SEHNR, FQNEAQ (reference sequence). The full variable domain, with the rest looked up from reference TRBV7-9 and TRBJ1-2, is DTGVSQNPRHKITKRGQNVTFRCDPISEHNRLYWYRQTLGQGPEFLTYFQNEAQLEKSRLLSDRFSAERPKGSFSTLEIQRTEQGDSAMYLCASSSGQIYHLDYGYTFGSGTRLTVV.